Reported below is one T cell receptor beta chain. This entry belongs to a study of T cell responses to AZD1222 COVID-19 vaccine. Germline V gives CDR1 SGHRS, CDR2 YFSETQ. The CDR3 covers 15 residues. Trimming removed 0 bases from V and 6 bases from J; junction bases left unmatched: 7. TCRdb's table, derived via immunoSEQ multiplex PCR, lists solely in-frame clones and lacks some. In the table there are roughly 150,000 clones, roughly 82% of which are singletons. Sample: peripheral blood, taken on day 0 of AZD1222 vaccination. The rearrangement joins TRBV5-1 to TRBJ2-7; the match to TRBD1 covers 9 bases. The receptor's source is an adult in good health. Written as DNA, the CDR3 is TGCGCCAGCAGCTTGGAGGGACAGGGCCAGTCCGAGCAGTACTTC. It specifies CASSLEGQGQSEQYF.